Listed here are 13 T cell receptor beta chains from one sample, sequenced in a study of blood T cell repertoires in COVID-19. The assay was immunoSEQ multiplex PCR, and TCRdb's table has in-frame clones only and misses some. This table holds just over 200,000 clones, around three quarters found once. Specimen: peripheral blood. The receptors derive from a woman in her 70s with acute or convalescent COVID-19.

For the CDR3, the DNA is TGTGCCAGCAGAGCGACAGGGCTGGCGGATGAGCAGTTCTTC. Translating it yields CASRATGLADEQFF. The chain carries TRBV2 and TRBJ2-1; TRBD1 matches 7 bases. After removal of 6 bases from V and 8 bases from J, the junction contained 10 bases not matched to a gene. CDR1 is SNHLY, CDR2 FYNNEI, per germline. The CDR3 covers 14 residues.

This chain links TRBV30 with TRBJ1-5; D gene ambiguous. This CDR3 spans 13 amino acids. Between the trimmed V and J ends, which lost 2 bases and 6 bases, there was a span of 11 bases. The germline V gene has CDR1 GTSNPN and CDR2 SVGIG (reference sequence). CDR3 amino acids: CAWSTAGVQPQHF. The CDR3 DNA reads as TGTGCCTGGAGTACCGCGGGTGTTCAGCCCCAGCATTTT.

In DNA form, the CDR3 reads TGCAGTGCTAGTAACAGGGGGCGTAGGAACACTGAAGCTTTCTTT. Residues: CSASNRGRRNTEAFF. The genes are TRBV20-1 and TRBJ1-1; TRBD1 agrees at 9 bases. Germline-derived CDR1 and CDR2 are DFQATT and SNEGSKA (reference sequence). J gave up 1 base and V 3 bases, and 6 bases lay outside the gene matches. The length of the CDR3 is 15 residues.

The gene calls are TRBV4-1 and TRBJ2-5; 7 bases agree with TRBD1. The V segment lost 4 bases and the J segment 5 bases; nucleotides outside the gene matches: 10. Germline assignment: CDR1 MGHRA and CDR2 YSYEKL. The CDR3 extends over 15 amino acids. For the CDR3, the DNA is TGCGCCAGCAGCCGAACCGGGACAGATGTTGAGACCCAGTACTTC. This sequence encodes CASSRTGTDVETQYF.

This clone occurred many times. Here the CDR3 reads CASSPFPSLSSGANVLTF. CDR3 DNA: TGTGCCAGCTCACCGTTCCCCTCATTGAGCTCTGGGGCCAACGTCCTGACTTTC. The chain links TRBV18 to TRBJ2-6; D gene unclear. The CDR3 is made up of 18 amino acids. Between the trimmed V and J ends, which lost 3 bases and 0 bases, there was a span of 15 bases. CDR1 and CDR2 (germline): KGHSH, LQKENI.

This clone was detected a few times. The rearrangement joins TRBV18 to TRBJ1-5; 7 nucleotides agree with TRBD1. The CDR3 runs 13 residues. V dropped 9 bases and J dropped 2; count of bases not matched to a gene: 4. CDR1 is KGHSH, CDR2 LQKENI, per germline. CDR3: CASSTGRNQPQHF. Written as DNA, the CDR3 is TGTGCCAGTTCGACAGGGCGCAATCAGCCCCAGCATTTT.

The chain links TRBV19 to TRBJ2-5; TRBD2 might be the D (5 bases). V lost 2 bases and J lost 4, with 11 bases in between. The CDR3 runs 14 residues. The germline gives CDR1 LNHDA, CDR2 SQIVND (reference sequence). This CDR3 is CASSILRGSETQYF. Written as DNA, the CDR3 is TGTGCCAGTAGTATACTTCGGGGTTCAGAGACCCAGTACTTC.

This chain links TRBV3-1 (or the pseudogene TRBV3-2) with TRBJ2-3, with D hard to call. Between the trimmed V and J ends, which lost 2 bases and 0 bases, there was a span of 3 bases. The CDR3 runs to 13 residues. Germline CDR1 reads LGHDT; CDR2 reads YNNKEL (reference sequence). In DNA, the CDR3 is TGTGCCAGCAGCCAACTTAGCACAGATACGCAGTATTTT. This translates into CASSQLSTDTQYF.

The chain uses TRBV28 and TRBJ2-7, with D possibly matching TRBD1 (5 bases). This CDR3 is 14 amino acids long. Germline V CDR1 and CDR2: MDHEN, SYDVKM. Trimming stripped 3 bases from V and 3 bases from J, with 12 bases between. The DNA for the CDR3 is TGTGCCAGCAGTTTTCCTTCAGGGCACTACGAGCAGTACTTC. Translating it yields CASSFPSGHYEQYF. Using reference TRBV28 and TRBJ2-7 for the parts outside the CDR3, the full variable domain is DVKVTQSSRYLVKRTGEKVFLECVQDMDHENMFWYRQDPGLGLRLIYFSYDVKMKEKGDIPEGYSVSREKKERFSLILESASTNQTSMYLCASSFPSGHYEQYFGPGTRLTVT.

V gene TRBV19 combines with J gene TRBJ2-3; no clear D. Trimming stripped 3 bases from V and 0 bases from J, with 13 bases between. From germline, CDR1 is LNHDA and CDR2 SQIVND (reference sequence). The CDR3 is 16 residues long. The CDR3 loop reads CASSIGRTVSTDTQYF. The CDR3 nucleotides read TGTGCCAGTAGTATTGGGCGAACGGTGAGCACAGATACGCAGTATTTT. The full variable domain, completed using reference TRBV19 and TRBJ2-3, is DGGITQSPKYLFRKEGQNVTLSCEQNLNHDAMYWYRQDPGQGLRLIYYSQIVNDFQKGDIAEGYSVSREKKESFPLTVTSAQKNPTAFYLCASSIGRTVSTDTQYFGPGTRLTVL.

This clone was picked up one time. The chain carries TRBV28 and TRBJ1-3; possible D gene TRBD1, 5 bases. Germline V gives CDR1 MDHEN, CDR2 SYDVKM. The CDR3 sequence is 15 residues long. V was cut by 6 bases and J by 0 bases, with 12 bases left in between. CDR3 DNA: TGTGCCAGCAGAACCGGGACTAACTCTGGAAACACCATATATTTT. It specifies CASRTGTNSGNTIYF.

The CDR3 is CASSPGLAGGRYF. CDR3 in DNA: TGTGCCAGCAGCCCGGGACTAGCGGGAGGGCGGTACTTC. The genes are TRBV7-2 and TRBJ2-7, with 16 bases matching TRBD2. Germline trimming cut 5 bases from V and 12 bases from J; bases unmatched to any gene: 4. The CDR3 is 13 residues long. The germline CDR1 and CDR2 sequences are SGHTA and FQGNSA.

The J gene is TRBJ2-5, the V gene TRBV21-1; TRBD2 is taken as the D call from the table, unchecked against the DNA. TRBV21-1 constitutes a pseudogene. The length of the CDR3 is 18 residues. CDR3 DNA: TGTGCCAGCAGCAAAGGGACTAGCGGGAGGGATAAACAAGAGACCCAGTACTTC. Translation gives CASSKGTSGRDKQETQYF.